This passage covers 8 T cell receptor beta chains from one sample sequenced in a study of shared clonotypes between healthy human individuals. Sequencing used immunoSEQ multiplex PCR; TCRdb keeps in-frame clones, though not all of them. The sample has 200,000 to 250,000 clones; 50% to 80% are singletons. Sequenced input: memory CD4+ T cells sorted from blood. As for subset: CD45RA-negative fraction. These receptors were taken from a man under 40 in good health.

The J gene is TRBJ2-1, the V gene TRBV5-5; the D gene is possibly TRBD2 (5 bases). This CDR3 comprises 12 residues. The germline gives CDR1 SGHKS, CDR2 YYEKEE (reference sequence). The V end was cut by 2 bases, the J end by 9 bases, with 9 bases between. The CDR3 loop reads CASSFAGGEQFF. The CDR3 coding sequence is TGTGCCAGCAGCTTCGCGGGCGGTGAGCAGTTCTTC.

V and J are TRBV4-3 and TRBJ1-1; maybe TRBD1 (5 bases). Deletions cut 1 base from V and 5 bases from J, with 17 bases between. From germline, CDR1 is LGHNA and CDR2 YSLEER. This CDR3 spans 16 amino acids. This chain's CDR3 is CASSQGGGERGTEAFF. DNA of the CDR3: TGCGCCAGCAGCCAAGGCGGAGGGGAAAGGGGAACTGAAGCTTTCTTT.

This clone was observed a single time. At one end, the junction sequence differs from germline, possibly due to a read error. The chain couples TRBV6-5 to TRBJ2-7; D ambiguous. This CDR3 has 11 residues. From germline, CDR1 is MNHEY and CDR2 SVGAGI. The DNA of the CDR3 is TGCCCCCCCCCTTGTACGGGCGAGCAGTACTTC. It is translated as CPPPCTGEQYF.

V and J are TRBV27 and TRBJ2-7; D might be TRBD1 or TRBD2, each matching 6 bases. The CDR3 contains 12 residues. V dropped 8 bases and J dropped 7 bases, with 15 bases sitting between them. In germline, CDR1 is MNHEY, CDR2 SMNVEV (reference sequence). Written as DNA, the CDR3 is TGTGCCAGCCGTACAGGGAGGCTGGAGCAGTACTTC. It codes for CASRTGRLEQYF.

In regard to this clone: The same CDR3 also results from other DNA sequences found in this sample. Here the CDR3 reads CASSLVVGGDYGYTF. The CDR3 nucleotides are TGTGCCAGCAGCTTAGTGGTAGGGGGAGACTATGGCTACACCTTC. This chain uses TRBV7-2 with TRBJ1-2, with D possibly being TRBD1 (6 bases). The CDR3 is 15 residues long. V dropped 1 base and J dropped 3 bases, with 12 bases sitting between them. Germline loops: CDR1 SGHTA, CDR2 FQGNSA.

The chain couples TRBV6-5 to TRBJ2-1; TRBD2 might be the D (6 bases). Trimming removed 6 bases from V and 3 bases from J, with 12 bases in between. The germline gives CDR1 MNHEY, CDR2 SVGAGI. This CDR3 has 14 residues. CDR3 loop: CASRGLAFYNEQFF. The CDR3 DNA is TGTGCCAGCAGGGGACTCGCTTTCTACAATGAGCAGTTCTTC.

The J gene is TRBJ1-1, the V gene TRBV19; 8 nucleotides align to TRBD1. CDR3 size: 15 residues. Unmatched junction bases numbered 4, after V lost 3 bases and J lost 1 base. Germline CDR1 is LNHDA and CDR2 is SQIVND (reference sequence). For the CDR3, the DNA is TGTGCCAGTAGTATGGTGCAGGGGGCGAACACTGAAGCTTTCTTT. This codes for CASSMVQGANTEAFF.

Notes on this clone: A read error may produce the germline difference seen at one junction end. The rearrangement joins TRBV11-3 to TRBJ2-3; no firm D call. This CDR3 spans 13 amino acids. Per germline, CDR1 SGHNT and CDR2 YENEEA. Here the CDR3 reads CASSLVSTDTQYF. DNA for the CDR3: TGTGCCAGCAGCTTGGTTAGCACGGATACGCAGTATTTT.